This record looks at one TCR beta chain sequence and its context. Antigen: not known. The data are from a study of T-cell memory formation after mild COVID-19. Study results and limitations: CD4+ contracting clones were mainly CM and EM; CD8+ ones, EMRA. Whereas later expanders leaned CD4+, clones contracting day 15 to 85 showed a balanced CD4/CD8 makeup. For second-wave clones that peaked at day 37, SARS-CoV-2 specificity went unverified.

TCRdb processed the 5' RACE reads anew with MiXCR; each CDR3 protein has one entry. The sample has fewer than 50,000 distinct CDR3 sequences, under 7.5% seen once. This CDR3 comprises 13 residues. The V gene lost 2 bases and the J gene lost 0 bases, with 2 bases spanning the gap. CDR1 is KGHDR, CDR2 SFDVKD, per germline. This rearrangement joins TRBV24-1 to TRBJ2-3, with D unclear. The material sequenced was PBMCs or a T cell subset sorted from them (not recorded which). This clonotype was obtained from a man aged 18 to 29 who had mild COVID-19 (a few samples of this study predate the infection). Cell type and time point are not known. In nucleotides, the CDR3 is TGTGCCACCAGTGATTCAAGCACAGATACGCAGTATTTT. Protein product: CATSDSSTDTQYF.